Following are 4 T cell receptor beta chains from one sample sequenced in a study of cytomegalovirus exposure and HLA in healthy donors. The PCR made use of 60 Vbeta and 13 Jbeta primers. Produced via immunoSEQ multiplex PCR; TCRdb's table is partial and in-frame only. The table lists roughly 120,000 clones, more than 60% of them singletons. Sample: PBMCs. Every receptor here comes from a woman between 40 and 55 years old in good health and CMV-seropositive.

V usage is TRBV7-9 and J usage is TRBJ1-2; no reliable D call. CDR1 and CDR2 (germline): SEHNR, FQNEAQ (reference sequence). This CDR3 contains 11 residues. V lost 2 bases to trimming and J lost 4 bases, with 2 bases between them. CDR3 in DNA: TGTGCCAGCAGCTTACTCTATGGCTACACCTTC. Its translation is CASSLLYGYTF. Variable domain in full (rest from reference TRBV7-9 and TRBJ1-2): DTGVSQNPRHKITKRGQNVTFRCDPISEHNRLYWYRQTLGQGPEFLTYFQNEAQLEKSRLLSDRFSAERPKGSFSTLEIQRTEQGDSAMYLCASSLLYGYTFGSGTRLTVV.

V gene TRBV6-5 combines with J gene TRBJ2-7; D might be TRBD2 (5 bases). V gave up 2 bases and J gave up 2 bases, with 13 bases separating them. This CDR3 contains 15 residues. Germline V lookup: CDR1 MNHEY, CDR2 SVGAGI. CDR3 sequence reads: CASSYLPPGAYEQYF. The CDR3 nucleotides are TGTGCCAGCAGTTACCTGCCGCCCGGGGCCTACGAGCAGTACTTC.

The rearrangement uses TRBV7-2 and TRBJ1-5; 8 positions agree with TRBD1. The V and J ends lost 3 bases and 4 bases, in that order; junction bases with no gene match: 11. The CDR3 runs 17 residues. The germline V gene has CDR1 SGHTA and CDR2 FQGNSA. DNA of the CDR3: TGTGCCAGCAGCTTTTCAGGGGGCGCAGTCCCTAATCAGCCCCAGCATTTT. Its translation: CASSFSGGAVPNQPQHF. Using reference TRBV7-2 and TRBJ1-5 for the parts outside the CDR3, the full variable domain is GAGVSQSPSNKVTEKGKDVELRCDPISGHTALYWYRQSLGQGLEFLIYFQGNSAPDKSGLPSDRFSAERTGGSVSTLTIQRTQQEDSAVYLCASSFSGGAVPNQPQHFGDGTRLSIL.

This sequence joins TRBV10-3 and TRBJ2-1; D not resolved. V was shortened by 3 bases and J by 9 bases, with 9 bases between the two germline ends. Germline V lookup: CDR1 ENHRY, CDR2 SYGVKD. The length of the CDR3 is 12 residues. The CDR3 bases are TGTGCCATCAGTGAAAGTGGCACTGAGCAGTTCTTC. It translates to CAISESGTEQFF.